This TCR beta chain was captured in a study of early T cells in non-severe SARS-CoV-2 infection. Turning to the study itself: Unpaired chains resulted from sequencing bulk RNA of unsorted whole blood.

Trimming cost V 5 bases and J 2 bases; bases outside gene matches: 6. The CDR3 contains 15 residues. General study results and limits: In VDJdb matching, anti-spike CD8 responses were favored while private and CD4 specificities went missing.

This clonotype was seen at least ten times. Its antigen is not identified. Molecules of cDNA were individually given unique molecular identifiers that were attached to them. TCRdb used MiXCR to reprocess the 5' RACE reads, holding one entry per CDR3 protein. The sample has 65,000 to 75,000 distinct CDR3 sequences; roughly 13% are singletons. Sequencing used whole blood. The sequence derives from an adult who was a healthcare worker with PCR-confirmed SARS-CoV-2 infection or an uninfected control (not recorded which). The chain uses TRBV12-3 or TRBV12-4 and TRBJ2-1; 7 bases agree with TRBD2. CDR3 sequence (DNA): TGTGCCAGCAGTGACCGACTAGCAACCTACAATGAGCAGTTCTTC. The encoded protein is CASSDRLATYNEQFF.